This passage covers 11 T cell receptor beta chains from one sample sequenced in a study of blood T cells in healthy people across ages. Alongside a J-beta primer mix, a sample-barcoded 5' primer served in a second PCR lasting roughly 7 to 11 cycles. Each CDR3 protein is one row after TCRdb ran MiXCR on the 5' RACE reads. The table shows 1,500,000 or so distinct CDR3 sequences, with 42% occurring only once. The material sequenced was blood. The source of these receptors is a woman between 18 and 29 years old in good health.

The chain uses TRBV7-2 and TRBJ1-1; 9 bases fit TRBD1. The junction had 7 bases not matched to a gene; V was cut back by 4 bases and J by 4 bases. The CDR3 consists of 15 residues. Per germline, CDR1 SGHTA and CDR2 FQGNSA. CDR3 region: CASSSRQGGGTEAFF. The CDR3 nucleotides read TGTGCCAGCAGCTCCCGACAGGGGGGAGGCACTGAAGCTTTCTTT.

This clonotype has just a few counts. The chain carries TRBV11-2 and TRBJ2-3, with D possibly being TRBD2 (6 bases). This CDR3 spans 15 amino acids. CDR1 is SGHAT and CDR2 is FQNNGV in the germline V gene. Deletions cut 5 bases from V and 6 bases from J, with 18 bases between. This chain's CDR3 is CASSPRREVMDTQYF. The DNA of the CDR3 is TGTGCCAGCAGCCCCCGGCGGGAAGTGATGGATACGCAGTATTTT.

The chain recombines TRBV6-2 or TRBV6-3 with TRBJ1-5; D perhaps matches TRBD1 (6 bases). Looked up from germline, CDR1 is MNHEY and CDR2 is SVGEGT. The CDR3 runs 17 residues. Trimming took 0 bases from V and 0 from J, leaving 12 bases between them. The CDR3: CASSYSGQPNSNQPQHF. The CDR3 DNA follows: TGTGCCAGCAGTTACTCTGGACAGCCGAATAGCAATCAGCCCCAGCATTTT.

This clonotype was counted once. J is TRBJ2-4 and V is TRBV12-3 or TRBV12-4; no definite D call. The CDR3 loop spans 13 amino acids. V was pared by 3 bases and J by 13 bases, with 16 bases between. The DNA of the CDR3 is TGTGCCAGCAGTTTTCGGGTATTCAATGAGCAGTACTTC. Its protein product is CASSFRVFNEQYF.

This clonotype was found once. Possible read error: a much larger clone is one base away. J is TRBJ1-2 and V is TRBV29-1, with a possible D match to TRBD1 (5 bases). The CDR3 sequence is 11 residues long. V was pared by 5 bases and J by 7 bases, with 11 bases between. Germline CDR1 SQVTM, CDR2 ANQGSEA. The CDR3 here is CSVHWTRGYTF. The CDR3 DNA follows: TGCAGCGTTCATTGGACACGTGGCTACACCTTC.

Comment on this clonotype: A junction end diverges from the germline sequence, so it may reflect a read error. The rearrangement links TRBV18 to TRBJ2-1, with 9 nucleotides matching TRBD1. From germline, CDR1 is KGHSH and CDR2 LQKENI. This CDR3 comprises 16 residues. CDR3 sequence (DNA): TGTGCCATCTCACGACCCGGGACAGGGAATGTGTATGAGCAGTTCTTC. Translating it yields CAISRPGTGNVYEQFF.

This sequence joins TRBV7-2 and TRBJ2-5, with D perhaps matching TRBD1 (5 bases). From germline, CDR1 is SGHTA and CDR2 FQGNSA. V lost 3 bases and J 1 base, leaving 12 bases between the germline ends. This CDR3 spans 15 amino acids. The CDR3 region is CASSFPPGFQETQYF. The CDR3 DNA is TGTGCCAGCAGCTTCCCCCCAGGGTTCCAAGAGACCCAGTACTTC.

A few counts support this clonotype. The chain links TRBV7-9 to TRBJ1-2; no clear D. V was pared by 5 bases and J by 5 bases, with 9 bases between. The CDR3 is 12 amino acids. Germline loops: CDR1 SEHNR, CDR2 FQNEAQ (reference sequence). CDR3 coding DNA: TGTGCCAGCAGCGAGGACCTTTATGGCTACACCTTC. The encoded protein is CASSEDLYGYTF.

About this clonotype itself: The germline gene is not matched at one end of the junction; a read error may be the cause. The chain has TRBV20-1 and TRBJ1-2; maybe TRBD1 (6 bases). In germline, CDR1 is DFQATT, CDR2 SNEGSKA (reference sequence). The CDR3 runs 16 residues. The CDR3, as DNA: TGCAGTGCTAGAGATCCTAGGGGGGCGGTTAACTGTGGCTACACCTTC. It yields the protein CSARDPRGAVNCGYTF.

The genes are TRBV19 and TRBJ2-7; 7 bases agree with TRBD2. The germline V gene has CDR1 LNHDA and CDR2 SQIVND (reference sequence). This CDR3 has 14 residues. The ends lost 3 bases at V and 2 bases at J; junction bases unmatched: 4. Written as DNA, the CDR3 is TGTGCCAGTAGTATTAGCGGGTCCGCCTACGAGCAGTACTTC. As protein: CASSISGSAYEQYF.

The table lists this clonotype with a few counts. This chain links TRBV7-9 with TRBJ2-7; 14 nucleotides agree with TRBD2. There are 16 residues in the CDR3. Germline V gene sequence: CDR1 SEHNR, CDR2 FQNEAQ (reference sequence). V was pared by 5 bases and J by 3 bases, with 6 bases of the junction left unmatched. The chain's CDR3 is CASSVSGTSGSYEQYF. The CDR3 nucleotides read TGTGCCAGCAGCGTATCCGGGACTAGCGGGAGCTACGAGCAGTACTTC.